This T cell receptor (beta chain) stems from a study of shared clonotypes between healthy human individuals. Naive CD8 cells lacked CD45RO, underwent positive selection for CCR7 and left out terminally differentiated effector memory CD45RA+ cells. Study-level results: Generally, naive subsets (rather than memory subsets) showed larger estimated richness.

Here immunoSEQ multiplex PCR was the method, and the copy in TCRdb shows in-frame clones only, minus some. The sample lists about 2,100,000 clones, 90% to 95% occurring once. V dropped 4 bases and J dropped 4 bases, with 11 bases sitting between them. The CDR3 extends over 13 amino acids. Per germline, CDR1 SGHTA and CDR2 FQGNSA. This clone was seen once. Its antigen is not identified. The genes are TRBV7-2 and TRBJ2-7; D is unclear. The receptor comes from a young man in good health. Some clones in this sample may be carry-over from other donors' samples. Source material: naive CD8+ T cells from PBMCs. CDR3 sequence (DNA): TGTGCCAGCAGCTCCCTTTCCGCGTACGAGCAGTACTTC. Translating it yields CASSSLSAYEQYF.